This T cell receptor (beta chain) was captured by sequencing in a study of blood T cell repertoires in COVID-19 (dated by TCRdb to the early 2020s). About the full investigation: Samples covering the acute and convalescent phases of COVID-19 were provided by collaborators in the United States, Italy and Spain. The prospective study material was composed of cDNA or gDNA derived from T cells, B-cell-depleted T cells, or PBMCs. Subjects who had been exposed to COVID-19, were actively infected with it, or had recovered from it provided the deeply sampled blood TCRbeta repertoires that made up the dataset. The repertoires were made available in a free public database intended to serve as a resource for research on the immune response to SARS-CoV-2. The samples were drawn from the first 160 participants of the ongoing ImmuneRACE study and from 1,254 subjects provided by 6 global collaborators. A de-identified subject ID, COVID-19 status, age in years and sex were almost always included in the sample metadata. HLA class I and class II types, where available, came from metadata supplied by the sample provider rather than from assay-based typing. The research as a whole found: The amount of clinical and demographic metadata varied by source and participant and was provided uncurated.

CDR3 length: 15 amino acids, cysteine to phenylalanine. The entry retains the CDR3 DNA only, 45 bases that are in frame from base 1. V is shortened by 1 base, J by 0 bases, and the region joining them spans 9 bases. CDR1 and CDR2 (SGHTA, FQGNSA) derive from the germline V gene. TCRbeta CDR3 regions were amplified from genomic DNA by means of the immunoSEQ Assay, a bias-controlled multiplex PCR. The original pipeline was this. Nucleated cell counts per sample were estimated from amplification of reference gene primers within the assay. To quantify the absolute abundance of each unique TCRbeta CDR3 rearrangement, sequence reads were collapsed and filtered. Productive Simpson clonality was computed per sample as the square root of Simpson's diversity index over productive rearrangements. TCRdb retrieved this table from immuneACCESS and kept in-frame rearrangements only. Not all clones are present; in checked studies, unresolved V genes account for under half, and no reason is known for the remainder. Clonal size and the V and J genes are those of that table, whereas D and trimming came from the DNA. Recorded for this sample are 350,000 or so clones; approximately 86% of them occurred a single time. 4% to 5% of the sample is in the top ten clones.

Enrolling through a virtual design, the prospective study's participants ranged in age from roughly 18 to 89 years and lived across 24 United States geographic areas. In the prospective study, cohorts were assigned on the basis of participant-reported clinical history obtained from a screening survey and a study questionnaire. In the prospective study, whole blood, serum and a nasopharyngeal or oropharyngeal swab were collected from each participant by mobile phlebotomists. Additional blood draws and questionnaires over an approximately two-month period could optionally be provided by prospective study participants. Before DNA extraction, prospective study blood samples were shipped either frozen or at room temperature. Only a few counts were recorded for this clone. The antigen this receptor binds is unknown. No base-level quality is on record; no much larger clone is a single base apart.

The sequence was obtained from a woman between 40 and 50 years old with acute COVID-19. The rearranged chain carries TRBV7-2 and TRBJ1-2, with an unclear D gene assignment. Sequencing was carried out using PBMCs or T cells enriched from blood (not recorded which). The nucleotide sequence is TGTGCCAGCAGCTTAGGAGGCATGCCTAACTATGGCTACACCTTC. This encodes CASSLGGMPNYGYTF.